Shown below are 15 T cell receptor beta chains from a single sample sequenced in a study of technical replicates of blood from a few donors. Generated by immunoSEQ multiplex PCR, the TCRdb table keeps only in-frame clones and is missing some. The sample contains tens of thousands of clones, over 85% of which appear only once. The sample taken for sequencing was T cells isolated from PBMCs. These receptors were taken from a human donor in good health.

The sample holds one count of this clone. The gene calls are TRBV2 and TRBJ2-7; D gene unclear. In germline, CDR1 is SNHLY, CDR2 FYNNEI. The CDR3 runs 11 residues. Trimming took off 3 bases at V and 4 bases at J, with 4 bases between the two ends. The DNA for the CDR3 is TGTGCCAGCAGTGACGGTTACGAGCAGTACTTC. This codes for CASSDGYEQYF.

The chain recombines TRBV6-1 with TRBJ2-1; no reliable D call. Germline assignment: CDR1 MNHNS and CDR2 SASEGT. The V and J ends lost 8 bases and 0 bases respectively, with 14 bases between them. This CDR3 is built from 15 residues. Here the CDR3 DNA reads TGTGCCAGCGTTCTAAGAAGGAGCTCCTACAATGAGCAGTTCTTC. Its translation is CASVLRRSSYNEQFF.

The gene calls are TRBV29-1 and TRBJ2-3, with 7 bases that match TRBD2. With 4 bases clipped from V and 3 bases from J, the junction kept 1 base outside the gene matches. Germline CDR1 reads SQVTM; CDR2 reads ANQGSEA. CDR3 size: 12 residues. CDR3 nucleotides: TGCAGCGTTGTGCGGGGGACAGATACGCAGTATTTT. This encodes CSVVRGTDTQYF.

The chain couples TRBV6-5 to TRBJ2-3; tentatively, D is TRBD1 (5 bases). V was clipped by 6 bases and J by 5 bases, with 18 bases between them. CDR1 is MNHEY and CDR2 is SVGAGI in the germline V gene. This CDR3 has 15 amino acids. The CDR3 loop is CASSREPSIVDTQYF. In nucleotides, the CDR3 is TGTGCCAGCAGCAGGGAACCTTCTATCGTAGATACGCAGTATTTT.

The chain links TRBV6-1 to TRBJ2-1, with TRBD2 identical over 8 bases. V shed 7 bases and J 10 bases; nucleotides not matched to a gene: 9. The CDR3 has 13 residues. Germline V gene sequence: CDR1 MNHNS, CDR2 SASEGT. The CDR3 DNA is TGTGCCAGCAATGACGGGAGGGCATTGGAGCAGTTCTTC. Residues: CASNDGRALEQFF.

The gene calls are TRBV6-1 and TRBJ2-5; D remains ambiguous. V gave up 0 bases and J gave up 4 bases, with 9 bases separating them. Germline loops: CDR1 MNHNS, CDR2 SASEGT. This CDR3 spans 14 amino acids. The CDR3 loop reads CASSEAGSLETQYF. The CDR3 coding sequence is TGTGCCAGCAGTGAAGCCGGGTCCTTAGAGACCCAGTACTTC.

CDR3 in amino acids: CASSVEGTDYEQYF. The CDR3 coding sequence is TGTGCCAGCAGCGTAGAGGGGACAGACTACGAGCAGTACTTC. The genes are TRBV9 and TRBJ2-7, with 7 bases matching TRBD1. This CDR3 is 14 amino acids long. From germline, CDR1 is SGDLS and CDR2 YYNGEE. J gave up 3 bases and V 0 bases, and 3 bases lay outside the gene matches.

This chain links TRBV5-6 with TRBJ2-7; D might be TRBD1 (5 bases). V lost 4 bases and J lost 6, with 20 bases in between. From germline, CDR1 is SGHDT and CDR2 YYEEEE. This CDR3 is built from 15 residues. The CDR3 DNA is TGTGCCAGCAGCCGGGCACAGGTCGTCAAGGGCGAGCAGTACTTC. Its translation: CASSRAQVVKGEQYF.

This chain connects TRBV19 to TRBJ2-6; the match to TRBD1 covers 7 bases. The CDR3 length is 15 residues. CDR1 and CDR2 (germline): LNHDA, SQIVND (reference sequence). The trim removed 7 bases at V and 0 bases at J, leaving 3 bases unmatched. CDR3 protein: CASTGTVSGANVLTF. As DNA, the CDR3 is TGTGCCAGTACCGGGACAGTCTCTGGGGCCAACGTCCTGACTTTC.

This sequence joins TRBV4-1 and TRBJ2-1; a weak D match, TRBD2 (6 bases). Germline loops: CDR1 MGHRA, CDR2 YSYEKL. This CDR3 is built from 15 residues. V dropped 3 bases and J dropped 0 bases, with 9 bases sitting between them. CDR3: CASSQVAVSYNEQFF. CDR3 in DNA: TGCGCCAGCAGCCAGGTAGCGGTCTCCTACAATGAGCAGTTCTTC.

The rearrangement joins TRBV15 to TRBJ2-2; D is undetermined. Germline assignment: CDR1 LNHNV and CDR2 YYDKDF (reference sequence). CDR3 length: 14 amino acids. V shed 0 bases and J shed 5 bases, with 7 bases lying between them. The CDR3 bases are TGTGCCACCAGCAGAGATAAGGAGACCGGGGAGCTGTTTTTT. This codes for CATSRDKETGELFF.

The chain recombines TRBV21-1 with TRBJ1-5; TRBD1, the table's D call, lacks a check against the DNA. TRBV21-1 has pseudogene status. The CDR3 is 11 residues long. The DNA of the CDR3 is TGTGCCCGCAAACAGAATCAGCCCCAGCATTTT. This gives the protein CARKQNQPQHF.

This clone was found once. The CDR3, as DNA: TGCGCCAGCAGCTTGGTAGTAGCGGGTAGCCAAGAGACCCAGTACTTC. It translates to CASSLVVAGSQETQYF. J is TRBJ2-5 and V is TRBV5-1, with 7 bases that match TRBD2. The germline V gene encodes CDR1 SGHRS and CDR2 YFSETQ. The CDR3 is made up of 16 amino acids. Trimming at V came to 0 bases and at J to 1 base, leaving 6 bases not matched to a gene.

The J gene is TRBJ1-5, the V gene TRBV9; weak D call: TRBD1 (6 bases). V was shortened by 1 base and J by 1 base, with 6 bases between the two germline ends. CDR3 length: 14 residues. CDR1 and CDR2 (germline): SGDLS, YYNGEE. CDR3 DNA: TGTGCCAGCAGCGTAACAGGGAGCAATCAGCCCCAGCATTTT. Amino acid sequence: CASSVTGSNQPQHF.

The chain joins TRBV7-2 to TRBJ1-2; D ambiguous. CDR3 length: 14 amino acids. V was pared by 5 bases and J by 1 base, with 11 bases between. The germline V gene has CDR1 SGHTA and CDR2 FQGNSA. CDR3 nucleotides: TGTGCCAGCAGCCCCACTGGGAGTAACTATGGCTACACCTTC. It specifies CASSPTGSNYGYTF.